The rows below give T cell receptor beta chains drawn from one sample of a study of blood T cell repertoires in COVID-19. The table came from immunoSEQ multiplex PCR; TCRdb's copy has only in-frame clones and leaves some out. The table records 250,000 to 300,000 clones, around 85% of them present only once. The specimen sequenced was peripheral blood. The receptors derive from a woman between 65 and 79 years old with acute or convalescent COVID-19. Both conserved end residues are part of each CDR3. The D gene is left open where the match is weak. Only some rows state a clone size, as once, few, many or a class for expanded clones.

CASSVVSRPQGSPLHF,TGTGCCAGCAGCGTTGTTAGCCGGCCCCAAGGTTCACCCCTCCACTTT,TRBV7-8,NA,NA,TRBJ1-6
CASTSHDSYPYNEQFF,TGTGCCAGCACCTCCCATGACAGTTATCCCTACAATGAGCAGTTCTTC,TRBV5-8,NA,NA,TRBJ2-1
CASSQVGSNTEAFF,TGTGCCAGCAGCCAAGTCGGTTCGAACACTGAAGCTTTCTTT,TRBV3-1/TRBV3-2,NA,NA,TRBJ1-1
CASSLALGRGETQYF,TGTGCCAGCAGCCTAGCGCTGGGCAGGGGGGAGACCCAGTACTTC,TRBV7-2,NA,NA,TRBJ2-5
CASGWTGLSGYTF,TGTGCTAGTGGATGGACAGGGCTAAGTGGCTACACCTTC,TRBV12-5,once,TRBD1,TRBJ1-2
CAIGKGAPNSPLHF,TGTGCCATCGGGAAGGGGGCACCTAATTCACCCCTCCACTTT,TRBV10-3,NA,TRBD1,TRBJ1-6
CASSRGQFDTFYGYTF,TGTGCCAGCAGCCGAGGACAGTTTGATACCTTCTATGGCTACACCTTC,TRBV7-9,NA,NA,TRBJ1-2
CASSRGLAEYNEQFF,TGTGCCAGCAGCAGGGGACTAGCGGAGTACAATGAGCAGTTCTTC,TRBV5-8,NA,TRBD2,TRBJ2-1
CASRRGQVDTGELFF,TGCGCCAGCAGAAGGGGGCAGGTCGACACCGGGGAGCTGTTTTTT,TRBV5-1,NA,TRBD1,TRBJ2-2
CASSLGGGELFF,TGTGCCAGCAGTTTGGGGGGCGGGGAGCTGTTTTTT,TRBV12-3/TRBV12-4,NA,NA,TRBJ2-2
CASSLDREGEKLFF,TGTGCCAGCAGCTTGGACAGGGAAGGCGAAAAACTGTTTTTT,TRBV5-5,NA,NA,TRBJ1-4
CASSDRGASPLHF,TGTGCCAGCAGTGACAGAGGCGCTTCACCCCTCCACTTT,TRBV2,NA,NA,TRBJ1-6
CASSLVRGAMDTQYF,TGTGCCAGCAGCTTAGTCCGGGGGGCAATGGATACGCAGTATTTT,TRBV7-6,NA,NA,TRBJ2-3
CASNPNGPRRTGELFF,TGTGCCAGTAACCCGAATGGGCCTAGGAGGACCGGGGAGCTGTTTTTT,TRBV19,NA,NA,TRBJ2-2
CASSTTPPATGNSGANVLTF,TGTGCCAGCAGCACCACCCCACCGGCCACAGGGAACTCTGGGGCCAACGTCCTGACTTTC,TRBV21-1,NA,NA,TRBJ2-6
CASSPGIKNIQYF,TGTGCCAGCAGCCCGGGAATCAAAAACATTCAGTACTTC,TRBV27,NA,NA,TRBJ2-4
CAISRARRDTEAFF,TGTGCCATCAGTCGGGCCAGGAGGGACACTGAAGCTTTCTTT,TRBV10-3,NA,NA,TRBJ1-1
CASSADRRTGELFF,TGTGCCAGCAGCGCGGACAGGCGAACCGGGGAGCTGTTTTTT,TRBV7-2,NA,TRBD1,TRBJ2-2
CATSVRQGTYEQYF,TGTGCCACCAGCGTCCGACAGGGTACCTACGAGCAGTACTTC,TRBV15,NA,TRBD1,TRBJ2-7
CASSLPQGGGANYGYTF,TGTGCCAGCAGCTTGCCCCAGGGTGGCGGGGCGAACTATGGCTACACCTTC,TRBV5-4,NA,NA,TRBJ1-2
CASSQGATNTEAFF,TGTGCCAGCTCACAAGGAGCAACGAACACTGAAGCTTTCTTT,TRBV18,NA,NA,TRBJ1-1
CATSRYRGNYGYTF,TGTGCCACCAGCAGGTACAGGGGGAACTATGGCTACACCTTC,TRBV15,NA,TRBD1,TRBJ1-2
CASSPWTSGASYNEQFF,TGTGCCAGTAGTCCCTGGACTAGCGGGGCTTCCTACAATGAGCAGTTCTTC,TRBV19,NA,TRBD2,TRBJ2-1
CASSRSGPRTDTQYF,TGTGCCAGCAGTAGAAGCGGGCCCCGCACAGATACGCAGTATTTT,TRBV6-5,NA,NA,TRBJ2-3
CSAPGTRNQYF,TGCAGTGCTCCCGGGACTAGAAACCAGTACTTC,TRBV20-1,once,TRBD2,TRBJ2-5
CASSTQGIPDGQIF,TGTGCCAGTAGTACCCAGGGAATCCCCGACGGACAGATTTTT,TRBV19,NA,NA,TRBJ1-4
CASSRTGSTDTQYF,TGTGCCAGCAGCAGGACAGGGAGCACAGATACGCAGTATTTT,TRBV7-6,NA,TRBD1,TRBJ2-3
CASSPLASGELFF,TGTGCCAGCAGCCCTCTAGCCTCCGGGGAGCTGTTTTTT,TRBV7-6,NA,NA,TRBJ2-2
CASSLQGRNTGELFF,TGTGCCAGCAGCCTACAGGGTCGGAACACCGGGGAGCTGTTTTTT,TRBV27,NA,NA,TRBJ2-2
CATSRGQVATNEKLFF,TGTGCCACCAGCAGAGGCCAGGTCGCAACTAATGAAAAACTGTTTTTT,TRBV15,NA,NA,TRBJ1-4
CASSQVGTRLGETQYF,TGCGCCAGCAGCCAAGTAGGGACTCGACTCGGGGAGACCCAGTACTTC,TRBV4-1,NA,NA,TRBJ2-5
CASRPDSWGEQYF,TGTGCCAGCAGGCCGGACAGTTGGGGCGAGCAGTACTTC,TRBV6-5,NA,NA,TRBJ2-7
CASSLESAGGHPEQFF,TGTGCCAGCAGCTTGGAATCGGCGGGGGGGCACCCTGAGCAGTTCTTC,TRBV5-8,few,TRBD2,TRBJ2-1
CASSVTGGGVETQYF,TGTGCCAGCAGCGTCACCGGCGGGGGGGTAGAGACCCAGTACTTC,TRBV9,NA,TRBD2,TRBJ2-5
CASSIGFGEKLFF,TGTGCCAGCAGTATAGGGTTCGGGGAAAAACTGTTTTTT,TRBV12-3/TRBV12-4,NA,NA,TRBJ1-4
CASSLLDGTGTYGYTF,TGTGCCAGCAGCTTGCTCGACGGCACAGGGACGTATGGCTACACCTTC,TRBV5-6,NA,NA,TRBJ1-2
CASSYSGGAGDTQYF,TGTGCCAGCAGTTACTCCGGGGGGGCTGGAGATACGCAGTATTTT,TRBV6-5,NA,TRBD2,TRBJ2-3
CASSYSRHTEAFF,TGTGCCAGCAGTTACTCCAGGCACACTGAAGCTTTCTTT,TRBV6-5,NA,NA,TRBJ1-1
CASSLEGGRSFVDEQFF,TGTGCCAGCAGCTTAGAGGGGGGGCGCTCCTTTGTGGATGAGCAGTTCTTC,TRBV13,NA,NA,TRBJ2-1
CASTQGTGTEAFF,TGTGCCAGCACCCAGGGGACGGGCACTGAAGCTTTCTTT,TRBV7-9,few,NA,TRBJ1-1
CASSPLQQGAGGSPLHF,TGTGCCAGCTCACCACTTCAACAGGGGGCAGGAGGTTCACCCCTCCACTTT,TRBV18,NA,TRBD1,TRBJ1-6
CASSPGTRGETQYF,TGTGCCAGCAGCCCCGGGACTAGAGGAGAGACCCAGTACTTC,TRBV9,NA,TRBD2,TRBJ2-5
CASSAGQGVSENTIYF,TGTGCCAGCAGCGCGGGACAGGGGGTTTCTGAAAACACCATATATTTT,TRBV11-1,NA,TRBD1,TRBJ1-3
CASSLAGGPGTEAFF,TGTGCCAGCAGCTTAGCCGGGGGGCCGGGCACTGAAGCTTTCTTT,TRBV11-2,few,NA,TRBJ1-1
CASSRRDREGEAFF,TGTGCCAGCAGCCGTAGGGACAGGGAAGGTGAAGCTTTCTTT,TRBV3-1/TRBV3-2,NA,TRBD1,TRBJ1-1